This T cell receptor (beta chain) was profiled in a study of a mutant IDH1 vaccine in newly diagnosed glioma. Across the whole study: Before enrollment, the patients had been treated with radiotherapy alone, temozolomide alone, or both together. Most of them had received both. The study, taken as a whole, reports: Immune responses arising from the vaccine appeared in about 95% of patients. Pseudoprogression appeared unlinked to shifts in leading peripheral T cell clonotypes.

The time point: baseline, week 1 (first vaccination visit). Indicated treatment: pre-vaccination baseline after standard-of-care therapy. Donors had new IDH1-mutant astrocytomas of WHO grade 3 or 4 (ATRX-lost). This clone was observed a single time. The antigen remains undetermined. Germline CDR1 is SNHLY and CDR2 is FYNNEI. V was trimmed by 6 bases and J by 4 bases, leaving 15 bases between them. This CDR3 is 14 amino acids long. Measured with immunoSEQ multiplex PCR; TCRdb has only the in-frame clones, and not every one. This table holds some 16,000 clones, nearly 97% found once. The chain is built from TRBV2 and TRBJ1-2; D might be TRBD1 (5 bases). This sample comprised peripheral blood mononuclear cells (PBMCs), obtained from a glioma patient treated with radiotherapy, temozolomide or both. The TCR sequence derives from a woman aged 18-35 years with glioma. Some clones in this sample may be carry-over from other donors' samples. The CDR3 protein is CASSPGDYVYGYTF. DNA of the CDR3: TGTGCCAGCAGCCCTGGGGACTACGTCTATGGCTACACCTTC.